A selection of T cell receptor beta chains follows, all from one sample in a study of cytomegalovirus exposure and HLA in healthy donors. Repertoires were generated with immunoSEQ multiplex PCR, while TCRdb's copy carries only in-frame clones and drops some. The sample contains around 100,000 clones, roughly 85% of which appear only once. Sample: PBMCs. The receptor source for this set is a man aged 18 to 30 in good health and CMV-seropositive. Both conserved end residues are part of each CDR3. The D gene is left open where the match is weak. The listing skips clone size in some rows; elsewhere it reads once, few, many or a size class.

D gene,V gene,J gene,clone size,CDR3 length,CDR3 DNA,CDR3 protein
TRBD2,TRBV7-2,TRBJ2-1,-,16,TGTGCCAGCAGCGCCCGACTAGCGGGAGTATTAGGGGAGCAGTTCTTC,CASSARLAGVLGEQFF
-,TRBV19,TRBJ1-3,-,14,TGTGCCAGTAGCAATCAGGGTGCTGGAAACACCATATATTTT,CASSNQGAGNTIYF
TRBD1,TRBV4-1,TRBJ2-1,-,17,TGCGCCAGCAGCCAAGATCGAGGGACAGGGCGAAGCAATGAGCAGTTCTTC,CASSQDRGTGRSNEQFF
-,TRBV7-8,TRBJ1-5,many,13,TGTGCCAGCAGCCATGGCAGCAATCAGCCCCAGCATTTT,CASSHGSNQPQHF
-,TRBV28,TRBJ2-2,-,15,-,CASSSSGGPTGELFF
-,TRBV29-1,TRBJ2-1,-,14,TGCAGCGTTGAAAGGCAGGAGGGTTTCAATGAGCAGTTCTTC,CSVERQEGFNEQFF
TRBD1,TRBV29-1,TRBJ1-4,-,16,TGCAGCGTTGAAGGGACAGGGGGTCTGTCTAATGAAAAACTGTTTTTT,CSVEGTGGLSNEKLFF
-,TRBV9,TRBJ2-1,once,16,TGTGCCAGCAGCGTAGGGCGGGAACCCTCCTACAATGAGCAGTTCTTC,CASSVGREPSYNEQFF
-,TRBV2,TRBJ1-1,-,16,TGTGCCAGCAGTGACGCGACAGAATTCATGAACACTGAAGCTTTCTTT,CASSDATEFMNTEAFF
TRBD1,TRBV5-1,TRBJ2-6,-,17,TGCGCCAGCAGCTCGGGGACAGGGGGGTCTGGGGCCAACGTCCTGACTTTC,CASSSGTGGSGANVLTF
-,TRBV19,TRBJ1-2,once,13,TGTGCCAGCGTCGACAGGCCCAACTATGGCTACACCTTC,CASVDRPNYGYTF
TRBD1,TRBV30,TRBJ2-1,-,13,TGTGCCTGGGTGGGACAGGGGGCGAATGAGCAGTTCTTC,CAWVGQGANEQFF
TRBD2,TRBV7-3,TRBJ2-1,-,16,TGTGCCAGCAGCCCCGGGGCTAGCGGGGCCCGAGGGGAGCAGTTCTTC,CASSPGASGARGEQFF
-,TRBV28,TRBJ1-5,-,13,TGTGCCAGCAGTTTATTAAAATCCCAGCCCCAGCATTTT,CASSLLKSQPQHF
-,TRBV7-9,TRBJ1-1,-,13,TGTGCCAGCAGCTTAGGTCCGACAGCTGAAGCTTTCTTT,CASSLGPTAEAFF